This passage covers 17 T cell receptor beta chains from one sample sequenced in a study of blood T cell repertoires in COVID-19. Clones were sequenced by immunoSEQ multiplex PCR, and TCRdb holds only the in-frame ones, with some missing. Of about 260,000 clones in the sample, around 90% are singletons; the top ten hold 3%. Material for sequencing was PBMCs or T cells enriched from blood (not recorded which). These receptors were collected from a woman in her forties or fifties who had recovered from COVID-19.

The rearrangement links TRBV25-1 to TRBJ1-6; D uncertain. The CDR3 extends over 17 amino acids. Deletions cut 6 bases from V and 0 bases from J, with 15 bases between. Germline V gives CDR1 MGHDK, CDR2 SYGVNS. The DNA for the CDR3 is TGTGCCAGCAGGACCGCCAAGAGACTCTCCTATAATTCACCCCTCCACTTT. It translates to CASRTAKRLSYNSPLHF.

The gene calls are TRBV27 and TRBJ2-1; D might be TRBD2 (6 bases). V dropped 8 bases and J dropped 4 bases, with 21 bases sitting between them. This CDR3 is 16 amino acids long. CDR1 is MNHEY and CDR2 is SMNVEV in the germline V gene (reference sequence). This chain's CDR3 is CASSKTGLAPYNEQFF. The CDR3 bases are TGTGCCAGCTCAAAAACAGGTCTAGCGCCTTACAATGAGCAGTTCTTC.

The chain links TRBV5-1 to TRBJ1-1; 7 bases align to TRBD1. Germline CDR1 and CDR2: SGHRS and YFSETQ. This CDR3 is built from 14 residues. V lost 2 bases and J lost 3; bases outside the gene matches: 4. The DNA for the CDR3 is TGCGCCAGCAGCTTTGAACAGGGGTACACTGAAGCTTTCTTT. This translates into CASSFEQGYTEAFF.

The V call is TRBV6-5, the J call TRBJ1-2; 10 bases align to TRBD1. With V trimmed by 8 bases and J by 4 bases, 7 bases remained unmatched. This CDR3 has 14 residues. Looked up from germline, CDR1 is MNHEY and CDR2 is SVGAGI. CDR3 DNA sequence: TGTGCCAGCTCCGACCGGGACAGGGGCTATGGCTACACCTTC. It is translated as CASSDRDRGYGYTF.

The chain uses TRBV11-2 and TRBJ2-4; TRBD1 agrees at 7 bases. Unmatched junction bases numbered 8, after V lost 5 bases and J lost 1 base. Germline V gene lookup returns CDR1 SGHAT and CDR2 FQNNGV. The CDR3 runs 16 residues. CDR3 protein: CASSPDRDLAKNIQYF. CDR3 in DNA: TGTGCCAGCAGCCCCGACAGGGATCTGGCCAAAAACATTCAGTACTTC.

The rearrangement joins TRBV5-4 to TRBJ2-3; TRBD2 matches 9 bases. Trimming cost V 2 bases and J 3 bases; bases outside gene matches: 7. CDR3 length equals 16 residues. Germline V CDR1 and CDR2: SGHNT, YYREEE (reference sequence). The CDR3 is CASSLFSGRRTDTQYF. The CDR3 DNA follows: TGTGCCAGCAGCTTATTTAGCGGGAGACGTACAGATACGCAGTATTTT. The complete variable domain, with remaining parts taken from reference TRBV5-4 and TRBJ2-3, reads ETGVTQSPTHLIKTRGQQVTLRCSSQSGHNTVSWYQQALGQGPQFIFQYYREEENGRGNFPPRFSGLQFPNYSSELNVNALELDDSALYLCASSLFSGRRTDTQYFGPGTRLTVL.

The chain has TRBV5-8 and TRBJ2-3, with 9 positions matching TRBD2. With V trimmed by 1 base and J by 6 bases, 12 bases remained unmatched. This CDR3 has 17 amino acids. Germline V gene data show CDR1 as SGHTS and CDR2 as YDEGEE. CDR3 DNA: TGTGCCAGCAGCTTGAGAAGGCCGGGACTAGCTATCGATACGCAGTATTTT. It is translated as CASSLRRPGLAIDTQYF. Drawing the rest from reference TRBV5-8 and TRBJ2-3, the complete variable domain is EAGVTQSPTHLIKTRGQQATLRCSPISGHTSVYWYQQALGLGLQFLLWYDEGEERNRGNFPPRFSGRQFPNYSSELNVNALELEDSALYLCASSLRRPGLAIDTQYFGPGTRLTVL.

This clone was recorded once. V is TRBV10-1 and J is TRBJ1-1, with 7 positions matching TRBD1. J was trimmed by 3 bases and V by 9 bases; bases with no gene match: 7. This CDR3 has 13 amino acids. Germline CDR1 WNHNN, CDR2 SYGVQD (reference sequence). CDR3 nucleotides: TGCGCCAGAAGGGGGCAGGAGGACACTGAAGCTTTCTTT. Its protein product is CARRGQEDTEAFF.

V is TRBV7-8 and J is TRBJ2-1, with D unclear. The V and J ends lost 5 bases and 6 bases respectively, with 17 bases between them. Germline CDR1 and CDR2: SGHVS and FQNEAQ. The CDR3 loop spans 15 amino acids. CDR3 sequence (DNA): TGTGCCAGCAGCCCTCAGCTTACTATTATCAATGAGCAGTTCTTC. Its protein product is CASSPQLTIINEQFF.

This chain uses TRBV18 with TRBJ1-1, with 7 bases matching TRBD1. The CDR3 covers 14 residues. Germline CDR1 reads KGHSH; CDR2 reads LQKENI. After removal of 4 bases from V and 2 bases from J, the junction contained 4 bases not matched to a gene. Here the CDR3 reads CASSQDRPNTEAFF. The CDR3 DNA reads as TGTGCCAGCTCACAGGACAGGCCTAACACTGAAGCTTTCTTT.

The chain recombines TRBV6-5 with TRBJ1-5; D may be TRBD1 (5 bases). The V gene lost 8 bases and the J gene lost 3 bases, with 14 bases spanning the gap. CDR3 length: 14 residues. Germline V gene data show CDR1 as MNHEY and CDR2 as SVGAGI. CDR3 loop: CASRSGVYNQPQHF. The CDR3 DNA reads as TGTGCCAGCCGGTCGGGGGTCTACAATCAGCCCCAGCATTTT.

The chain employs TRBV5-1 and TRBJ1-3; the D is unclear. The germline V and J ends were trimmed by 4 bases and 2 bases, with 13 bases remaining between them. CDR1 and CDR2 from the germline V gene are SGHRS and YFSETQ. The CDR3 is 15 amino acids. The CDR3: CASSLTRAPGNTIYF. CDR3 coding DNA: TGCGCCAGCAGCCTTACCCGCGCGCCTGGAAACACCATATATTTT.

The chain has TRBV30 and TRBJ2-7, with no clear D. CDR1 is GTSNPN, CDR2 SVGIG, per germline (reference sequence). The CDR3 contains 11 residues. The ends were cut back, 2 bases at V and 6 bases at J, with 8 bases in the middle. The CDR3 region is CAWSPTSEQYF. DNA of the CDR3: TGTGCCTGGAGTCCCACCAGCGAGCAGTACTTC.

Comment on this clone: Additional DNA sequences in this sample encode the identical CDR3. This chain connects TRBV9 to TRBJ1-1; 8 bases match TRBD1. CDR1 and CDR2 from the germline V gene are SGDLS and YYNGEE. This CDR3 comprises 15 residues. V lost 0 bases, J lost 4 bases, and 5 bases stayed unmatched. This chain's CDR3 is CASSVAAGGFTEAFF. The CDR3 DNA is TGTGCCAGCAGCGTAGCGGCAGGGGGCTTCACTGAAGCTTTCTTT. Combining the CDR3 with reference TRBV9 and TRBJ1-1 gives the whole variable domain DSGVTQTPKHLITATGQRVTLRCSPRSGDLSVYWYQQSLDQGLQFLIQYYNGEERAKGNILERFSAQQFPDLHSELNLSSLELGDSALYFCASSVAAGGFTEAFFGQGTRLTVV.

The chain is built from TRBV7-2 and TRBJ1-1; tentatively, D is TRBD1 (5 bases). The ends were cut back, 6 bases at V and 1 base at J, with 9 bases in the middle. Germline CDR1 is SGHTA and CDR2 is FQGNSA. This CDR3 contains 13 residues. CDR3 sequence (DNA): TGTGCCAGCAGACTTCAGGGGAACACTGAAGCTTTCTTT. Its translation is CASRLQGNTEAFF.

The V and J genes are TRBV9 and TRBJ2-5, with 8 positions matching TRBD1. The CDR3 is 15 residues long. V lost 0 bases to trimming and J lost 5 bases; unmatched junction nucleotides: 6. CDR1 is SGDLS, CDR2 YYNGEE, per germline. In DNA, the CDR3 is TGTGCCAGCAGCGTAGGACTAGACAGGGGCGAGACCCAGTACTTC. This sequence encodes CASSVGLDRGETQYF.

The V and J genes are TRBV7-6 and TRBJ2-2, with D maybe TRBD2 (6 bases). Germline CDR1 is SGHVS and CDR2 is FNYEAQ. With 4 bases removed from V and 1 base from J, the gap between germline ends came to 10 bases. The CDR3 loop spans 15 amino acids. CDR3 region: CASSWDLVNTGELFF. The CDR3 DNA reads TGTGCCAGCAGCTGGGACTTGGTGAACACCGGGGAGCTGTTTTTT.